This T cell receptor (beta chain) was obtained from a study of blood T cell repertoires in COVID-19. Repertoires were generated with immunoSEQ multiplex PCR, while TCRdb's copy carries only in-frame clones and drops some. Of approximately 200,000 clones listed, 80% to 85% are singletons. Trimming cost V 4 bases and J 2 bases, with 20 bases left between them. The CDR3 has 17 amino acids. Germline assignment: CDR1 SGHNT and CDR2 YYREEE (reference sequence). V is TRBV5-4 and J is TRBJ2-3, with D possibly TRBD2 on 7 matching bases. This sequence originates from a woman aged 30 to 39 who had recovered from COVID-19. Specimen: peripheral blood. The CDR3 loop reads CASSVIRGRGITDTQYF. For the CDR3, the DNA is TGTGCCAGCAGCGTGATCCGGGGGAGGGGGATCACAGATACGCAGTATTTT.